The TCR beta chain described here comes from a study of cytomegalovirus exposure and HLA in healthy donors. The CDR3 extends over 14 amino acids. With 10 bases clipped from V and 0 bases from J, the junction kept 4 bases outside the gene matches. In germline, CDR1 is LNHNV, CDR2 YYDKDF (reference sequence). PCR involved 60 Vbeta and 13 Jbeta primers. TCRdb's table, derived via immunoSEQ multiplex PCR, lists solely in-frame clones and lacks some. The profile covers some 120,000 clones, with more than 8% appearing a single time and 5.5% taken by the ten largest. Sequenced: PBMCs. The TCR comes from a man aged 35 to 55 in good health and CMV-seronegative. The chain links TRBV15 to TRBJ2-1; 9 bases are a match to TRBD2. The CDR3 spells CAIPSGDSYNEQFF. DNA of the CDR3: TGTGCCATCCCTAGCGGGGACTCCTACAATGAGCAGTTCTTC.